This T cell receptor beta chain was observed in a study of shared clonotypes between healthy human individuals. Study at large: There were three CD4 naive, three CD4 memory, two CD8 naive and one CD8 memory plates per donor.

TCRdb keeps only in-frame clones here, not all; method: immunoSEQ multiplex PCR. The repertoire holds approximately 1.5 million clones, with approximately 98% as singletons. Trimming cost V 5 bases and J 3 bases; bases outside gene matches: 4. The CDR3 runs 14 residues. From germline, CDR1 is SGHKS and CDR2 YYEKEE (reference sequence). The source is a man aged 30-40 years in good health. Sequencing was performed on naive CD4+ T cells sorted from blood. Subset defined: CD45RA+ positively selected. The chain combines TRBV5-5 with TRBJ2-3, with TRBD1 matching 9 bases. CDR3 sequence: CASRSTGGTDTQYF. The CDR3 DNA follows: TGTGCCAGCAGGTCGACAGGGGGAACAGATACGCAGTATTTT.